This paragraph reports one T cell receptor beta chain. The ends were cut back, 2 bases at V and 8 bases at J, with 11 bases in the middle. The CDR3 contains 12 residues. Germline lookup yields CDR1 DFQATT and CDR2 SNEGSKA (reference sequence). Time point denoted: pre-sensitization, week 0. Stated treatment: therapeutic diphenylcyclopropenone sensitization with weekly scalp DPC. The sample originates from a study of human T cells and chemical hapten exposure. Each CDR3 protein gets one entry after TCRdb re-called the RACE reads with MiXCR. The sample consists of about 110,000 distinct CDR3 sequences, around 12% of them appearing once.

The input for sequencing was whole blood, taken in connection with sensitization to the hapten diphenylcyclopropenone (DPC). This TCR was sampled from a woman in her forties or fifties with alopecia areata. Some clones in this sample may be carry-over from other donors' samples. V is TRBV20-1 and J is TRBJ2-3, with D perhaps matching TRBD1 (5 bases). CDR3 DNA: TGCAGTGCTAGAACCCCAGGGCTTACGCAGTATTTT. Its translation: CSARTPGLTQYF.